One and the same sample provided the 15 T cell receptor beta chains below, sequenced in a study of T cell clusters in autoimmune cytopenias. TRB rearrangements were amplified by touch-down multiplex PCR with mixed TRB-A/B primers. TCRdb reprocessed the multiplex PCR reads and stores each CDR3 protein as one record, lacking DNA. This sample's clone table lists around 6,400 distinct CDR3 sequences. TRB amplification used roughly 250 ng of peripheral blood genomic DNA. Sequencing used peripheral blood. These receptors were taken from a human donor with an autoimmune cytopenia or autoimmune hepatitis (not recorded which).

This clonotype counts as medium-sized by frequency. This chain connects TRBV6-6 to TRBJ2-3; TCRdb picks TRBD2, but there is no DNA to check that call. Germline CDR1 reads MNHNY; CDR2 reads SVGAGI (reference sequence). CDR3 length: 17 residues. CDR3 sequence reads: CASSAGTSGSQGDTQYF.

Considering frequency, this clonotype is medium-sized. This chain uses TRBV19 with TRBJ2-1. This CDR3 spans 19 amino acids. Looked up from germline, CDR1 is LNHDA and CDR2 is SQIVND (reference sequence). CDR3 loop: CASSSSLSGRLASYNEQFF.

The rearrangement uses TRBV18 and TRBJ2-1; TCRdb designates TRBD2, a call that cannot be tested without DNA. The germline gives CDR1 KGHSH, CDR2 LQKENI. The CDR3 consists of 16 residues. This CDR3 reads CASSDLAGVSYNEQFF.

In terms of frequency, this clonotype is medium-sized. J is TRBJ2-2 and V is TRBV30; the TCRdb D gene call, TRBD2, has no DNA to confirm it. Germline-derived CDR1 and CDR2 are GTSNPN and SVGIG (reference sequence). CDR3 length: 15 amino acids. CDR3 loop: CAWASGGRDTGELFF.

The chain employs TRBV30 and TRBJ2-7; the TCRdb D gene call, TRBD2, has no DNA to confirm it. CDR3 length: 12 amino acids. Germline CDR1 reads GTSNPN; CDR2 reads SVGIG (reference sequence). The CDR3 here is CAWSYRLDEQYF.

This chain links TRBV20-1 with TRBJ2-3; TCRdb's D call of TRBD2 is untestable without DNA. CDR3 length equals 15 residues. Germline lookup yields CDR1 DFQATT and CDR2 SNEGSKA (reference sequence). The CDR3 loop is CSARLLAGGPDTQYF.

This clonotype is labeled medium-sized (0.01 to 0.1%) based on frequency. The CDR3 reads CSVYRGGGGTEAFF. The rearrangement links TRBV29-1 to TRBJ1-1; the D gene TCRdb calls, TRBD1, cannot be checked with no DNA. Germline V CDR1 and CDR2: SQVTM, ANQGSEA. CDR3 length: 14 residues.

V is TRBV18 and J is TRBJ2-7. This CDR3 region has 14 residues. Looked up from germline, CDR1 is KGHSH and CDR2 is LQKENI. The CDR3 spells CASSPSREPYEQYF.

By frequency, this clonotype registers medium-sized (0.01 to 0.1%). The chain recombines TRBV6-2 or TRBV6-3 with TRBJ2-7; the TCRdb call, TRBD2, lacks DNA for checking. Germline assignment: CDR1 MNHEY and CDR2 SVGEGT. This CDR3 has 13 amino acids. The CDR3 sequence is CASRTPGLTAQYF.

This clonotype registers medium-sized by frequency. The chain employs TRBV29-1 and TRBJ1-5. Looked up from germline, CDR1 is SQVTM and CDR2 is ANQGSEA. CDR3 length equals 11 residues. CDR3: CSAGGDQPQHF.

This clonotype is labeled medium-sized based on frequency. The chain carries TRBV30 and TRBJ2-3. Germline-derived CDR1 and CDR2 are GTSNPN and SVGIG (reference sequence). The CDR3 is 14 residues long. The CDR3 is CAWARLATADTQYF.

CDR3 amino acids: CASRGDWQEQFF. The rearrangement joins TRBV6-5 to TRBJ2-1. Germline CDR1 MNHEY, CDR2 SVGAGI. There are 12 residues in the CDR3.

This CDR3 is CASSRSGTGAYEQYF. This chain joins TRBV18 and TRBJ2-7; TCRdb picks TRBD1, but there is no DNA to check that call. The CDR3 has 15 amino acids. Germline CDR1 and CDR2: KGHSH and LQKENI.

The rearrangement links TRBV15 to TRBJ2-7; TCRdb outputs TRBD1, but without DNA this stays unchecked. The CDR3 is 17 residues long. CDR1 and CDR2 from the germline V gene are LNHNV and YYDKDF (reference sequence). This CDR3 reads CATSRVGGFAGLYEQYF.

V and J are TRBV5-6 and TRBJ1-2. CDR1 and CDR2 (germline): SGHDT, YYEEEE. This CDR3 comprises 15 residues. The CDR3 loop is CASSLKAVRIYGYTF.